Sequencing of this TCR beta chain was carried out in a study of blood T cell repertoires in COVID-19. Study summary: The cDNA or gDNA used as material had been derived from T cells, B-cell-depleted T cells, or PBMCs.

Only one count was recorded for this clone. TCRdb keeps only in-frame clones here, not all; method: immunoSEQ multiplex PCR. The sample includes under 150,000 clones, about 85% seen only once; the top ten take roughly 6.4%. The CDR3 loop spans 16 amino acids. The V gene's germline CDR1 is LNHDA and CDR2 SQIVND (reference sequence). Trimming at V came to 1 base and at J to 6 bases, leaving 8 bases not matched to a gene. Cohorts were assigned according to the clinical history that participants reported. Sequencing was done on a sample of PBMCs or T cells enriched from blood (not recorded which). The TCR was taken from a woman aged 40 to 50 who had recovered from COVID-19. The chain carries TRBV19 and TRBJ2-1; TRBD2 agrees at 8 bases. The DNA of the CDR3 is TGTGCCAGTAGTATAGTGCAGGGACTAGTAGGCAATGAGCAGTTCTTC. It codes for CASSIVQGLVGNEQFF.